The clone carrying this T cell receptor beta chain appeared a few times. Its antigen is undetermined. Healthy Russian Caucasian donors spanned ages about 6 to 100 years. Donors gave around 10 milliliters of peripheral blood apiece. The data were taken from a study of blood T cells in healthy people across ages. General study points: Versus aged donors, long-lived donors had higher diversity and more naive CD4+ cells.

A second PCR, run for roughly 7 to 12 cycles, used a sample-barcoded 5' primer plus a J-beta primer mix. A single record per CDR3 protein comes from TCRdb applying MiXCR to the 5' RACE reads. There are roughly 1,800,000 distinct CDR3 sequences in the sample; around half occur only once, and less than 2.5% lies in the top ten. The length of the CDR3 is 19 residues. Losses at the gene ends were 5 bases for V and 4 bases for J; bases not matched to a gene: 15. Germline V gene sequence: CDR1 SGHTA, CDR2 FQGNSA. Sequenced material: blood. The J gene is TRBJ2-6, the V gene TRBV7-2; 9 nucleotides match TRBD1. This receptor was obtained from a woman aged 40 to 50 in good health. CDR3 bases: TGTGCCAGCAGCCGTTGGGGTGGACAGGGGTATGACGGGGCCAACGTCCTGACTTTC. Translation gives CASSRWGGQGYDGANVLTF.